Listed here is a single TCR beta chain. Antigen unknown. PCR used 60 Vbeta primers and 13 Jbeta primers. Clones were sequenced by immunoSEQ multiplex PCR, and TCRdb holds only the in-frame ones, with some missing. The sample shows over 100,000 clones, about 60% of them seen only once. All the people who gave samples were healthy bone marrow donors. This entry comes from a study of cytomegalovirus exposure and HLA in healthy donors. Study summary: An analysis done earlier identified fewer than 140 million unique TCR beta sequences from 200 million or so T cells.

The germline V gene has CDR1 KGHSH and CDR2 LQKENI. The V and J ends lost 3 bases and 2 bases respectively, with 15 bases between them. The CDR3 length is 16 residues. General study results and limits: Immune exposure information comprised only CMV serostatus. One later analysis reportedly identified an Asian-associated ancestry cluster that showed fewer N-insertions than the 666-donor mean.

The receptor was isolated from a young woman in good health and CMV-seronegative. Specimen: PBMCs. V gene TRBV18 combines with J gene TRBJ2-3; D might be TRBD2 (5 bases). The CDR3: CASSPRVSRITDTQYF. Written as DNA, the CDR3 is TGTGCCAGCTCACCGCGGGTTAGCCGTATCACAGATACGCAGTATTTT.